This passage covers 25 T cell receptor beta chains from one sample sequenced in a study of tumor-infiltrating lymphocytes in primary liver carcinoma. TCR beta cDNA was made from approximately 540 ng total RNA with a constant-region primer. Each TCR beta library was derived from three nested multiplex PCR rounds that employed slightly modified ARM-PCR. Both of the initial two PCR rounds ran for roughly 10 cycles and employed TRBV1-TRBV30 forward primers alongside a C-beta reverse primer. TCRdb recomputed calls from the multiplex PCR reads with MiXCR, one row per CDR3 protein. The sample carries a few hundred thousand distinct CDR3 sequences, 58% recorded once. Blood RNA came from unsorted whole blood; germline DNA was also extracted. Sequences were obtained from peripheral blood. These receptors all stem from a woman between 25 and 40 years old with primary liver carcinoma and hepatitis B virus infection.

A remark on this clonotype: In this CDR3 the conserved last residue, phenylalanine or tryptophan, is missing, so a read error is likely. V and J are TRBV4-1 and TRBJ2-3, with 12 nucleotides matching TRBD2. The germline CDR1 and CDR2 sequences are MGHRA and YSYEKL. V shed 1 base, J shed 6 bases, and the junction held 29 bases outside the gene matches. There are 24 residues in the CDR3. CDR3 DNA sequence: TGCGCCAGCAGCCAAGTTTTCTTCCCGACAGGGACTAGCGGGCCCGGTCAGACGGCGGATACGCAGTATTTA. This translates into CASSQVFFPTGTSGPGQTADTQYL.

CDR3 region: CASRRGPYEQYF. CDR3 coding DNA: TGTGCCAGCAGAAGGGGTCCCTACGAGCAGTACTTC. The chain employs TRBV6-1 and TRBJ2-7, with D perhaps TRBD1 (5 bases). V was shortened by 6 bases and J by 2 bases, with 8 bases between the two germline ends. Germline V gene lookup returns CDR1 MNHNS and CDR2 SASEGT. CDR3 size: 12 residues.

This clonotype was observed a single time. This chain links TRBV29-1 with TRBJ2-1, with D uncertain. V dropped 4 bases and J dropped 9 bases, with 16 bases sitting between them. CDR1 is SQVTM and CDR2 is ANQGSEA in the germline V gene. This CDR3 contains 13 residues. The DNA for the CDR3 is TGCAGCGTTGGTGAGGCACGGCAAATTGAGCAGTTCTTC. It yields the protein CSVGEARQIEQFF.

Comments on this clonotype: At one of its ends the junction is not consistent with the germline gene, which may arise from a read error. The CDR3 nucleotides are TGTGCCAGCAGTCGACAGGGAAAGATGGACGAGCGGTACTTC. Translated, it gives CASSRQGKMDERYF. The V gene is TRBV6-1, the J gene TRBJ2-7; the match to TRBD1 covers 7 bases. Germline CDR1 reads MNHNS; CDR2 reads SASEGT. The CDR3 is 14 amino acids.

Turning to this clonotype: Since a much larger clone is just one base distant, this may be a read error. The CDR3 loop is CASSQGGLPNTEAFF. CDR3 in DNA: TGCGCCAGCAGCCAAGGCGGCCTCCCGAACACTGAAGCTTTCTTT. V and J are TRBV4-3 and TRBJ1-1, with no clear D. Germline V gene sequence: CDR1 LGHNA, CDR2 YSLEER. V was clipped by 1 base and J by 1 base, with 10 bases between them. The CDR3 contains 15 residues.

This chain joins TRBV28 and TRBJ1-1, with D perhaps matching TRBD1 (5 bases). The V end lost 4 bases, the J end lost 6 bases, and 21 bases lay between the germline ends. CDR3 length: 16 residues. Germline values: CDR1 MDHEN, CDR2 SYDVKM. The CDR3 sequence: CASSSIWPGLISEAFF. The CDR3 DNA reads TGTGCCAGCAGTTCGATATGGCCGGGACTTATTTCTGAAGCTTTCTTT.

This clonotype was recorded a few times. This chain joins TRBV12-3 or TRBV12-4 and TRBJ2-5; D ambiguous. V was trimmed by 3 bases and J by 4 bases, leaving 9 bases between them. The CDR3 totals 13 residues. The DNA for the CDR3 is TGTGCCAGCAGTTTGGGCGAGAGAGAGACCCAGTACTTC. Translation: CASSLGERETQYF.

This clonotype appeared a few times. Its ends do not fully match the called genes, so a read error is possible. The chain uses TRBV14 and TRBJ1-1; TRBD1 is a possible D gene (6 bases). In germline, CDR1 is SGHDN, CDR2 FVKESK. The length of the CDR3 is 14 residues. The CDR3 here is CASSSDRSNTEAFF. CDR3 nucleotide sequence: TGTGCTAGCAGCTCAGACAGGTCCAACACTGAAGCTTTCTTT.

This clonotype came up a few times. The chain is built from TRBV10-2 and TRBJ2-7; TRBD2 matches 10 bases. Germline values: CDR1 WSHSY, CDR2 SAAADI. Trimming at V came to 6 bases and at J to 8 bases, leaving 16 bases not matched to a gene. The CDR3 length is 16 residues. The CDR3 loop is CASRGLAGEDAGKQYF. CDR3 DNA: TGCGCCAGCAGGGGCCTAGCGGGAGAGGATGCTGGGAAGCAGTACTTC.

The chain employs TRBV30 and TRBJ2-7; D is possibly TRBD2 (6 bases). CDR3 length equals 14 residues. Germline CDR1 GTSNPN, CDR2 SVGIG (reference sequence). Between the trimmed V and J ends, which lost 5 bases and 1 base, there was a span of 15 bases. The CDR3 DNA reads as TGTGCCTGGTGCCGGGACTCCAATTCCTACGAGCAGTACTTC. Amino acids: CAWCRDSNSYEQYF.

A note on this clonotype: A read error may explain this, as a much larger clone is one base away. The chain combines TRBV29-1 with TRBJ2-2; a weak D match, TRBD2 (6 bases). The CDR3 is made up of 13 amino acids. CDR1 is SQVTM, CDR2 ANQGSEA, per germline. The CDR3 DNA is TGCAGCGCGCGGGACCTTAACACCGGGAAGCTGTTTTTT. Residues: CSARDLNTGKLFF.

This clonotype was observed a single time. The chain recombines TRBV6-1 with TRBJ1-1; D gene unclear. The CDR3 runs to 14 residues. V dropped 6 bases and J dropped 0 bases, with 11 bases sitting between them. Germline-derived CDR1 and CDR2 are MNHNS and SASEGT. Here the CDR3 reads CASREDGMNTEAFF. The CDR3 DNA follows: TGTGCCAGCAGAGAGGACGGAATGAACACTGAAGCTTTCTTT.

As regards this clonotype: A much larger clone lies one base from this, so it may be a read error. V gene TRBV29-1 combines with J gene TRBJ1-1, with D uncertain. The CDR3 is 12 amino acids. Looked up from germline, CDR1 is SQVTM and CDR2 is ANQGSEA. The CDR3 DNA is TGCAGCATTGACGGACCTGGTACTGAAGCTTTCTTT. Its protein is CSIDGPGTEAFF.

This clonotype was detected ten times or more. The chain has TRBV4-3 and TRBJ2-7, with D tentatively TRBD1 or TRBD2 (6 bases each). This CDR3 has 17 amino acids. Germline assignment: CDR1 LGHNA and CDR2 YSLEER. V was cut by 0 bases and J by 6 bases, with 21 bases left in between. CDR3 DNA sequence: TGCGCCAGCAGCCAAGATCATTATGGGGGGCTGCGGCTCGAGCAGTACTTC. Its protein product is CASSQDHYGGLRLEQYF.

Remarks on this clonotype: One junction end disagrees with the germline gene, perhaps due to a read error. The chain is built from TRBV12-3 or TRBV12-4 and TRBJ2-1, with 11 bases that match TRBD2. The CDR3 consists of 15 residues. Written as DNA, the CDR3 is TGTGTCAGCAGCCTGTCAGGGACTAGCGGACTTGGGCAGTTCTTC. Its protein is CVSSLSGTSGLGQFF.

This sequence joins TRBV12-2 and TRBJ1-5; the D segment call TRBD1 is taken from the table without a DNA check. TRBV12-2 is a documented pseudogene. CDR3 length: 14 residues. CDR3 region: CASLKNRDDQPQHF. Written as DNA, the CDR3 is TGTGCAAGTCTCAAAAACAGGGACGATCAGCCCCAGCATTTT.

For this clonotype: Germline and junction disagree at one end, which may indicate a read error. V gene TRBV4-1 combines with J gene TRBJ2-7; D is unresolved. Germline V gene sequence: CDR1 MGHRA, CDR2 YSYEKL. CDR3 length equals 14 residues. The CDR3 protein is CVSSQHRFADEQYF. For the CDR3, the DNA is TGTGTCAGCAGCCAACACCGTTTCGCGGACGAGCAGTACTTC.

Comment on this clonotype: The germline gene is not matched at one end of the junction; a read error may be the cause. This sequence joins TRBV4-1 and TRBJ2-3; D unresolved. CDR3 length equals 14 residues. Per germline, CDR1 MGHRA and CDR2 YSYEKL. The CDR3 loop reads CASSQEWGTDTQYF. For the CDR3, the DNA is TGCGCCAGCAGCCAAGAGTGGGGAACAGATACGCAGTATTTC.

Regarding this clonotype: Compared with germline, one end of the junction differs, possibly owing to a read error. The genes are TRBV11-3 and TRBJ2-1; D uncertain. The germline V gene has CDR1 SGHNT and CDR2 YENEEA. The length of the CDR3 is 14 residues. The CDR3: CASSLGVSNNEEFF. The CDR3, as DNA: TGTGCCAGCAGTTTAGGCGTCTCGAACAATGAGGAGTTCTTC. The variable domain in full, with the rest retrieved from reference TRBV11-3 and TRBJ2-1, is EAGVVQSPRYKIIEKKQPVAFWCNPISGHNTLYWYLQNLGQGPELLIRYENEEAVDDSQLPKDRFSAERLKGVDSTLKIQPAELGDSAVYLCASSLGVSNNEEFFGPGTRLTVL.

Notes on this clonotype: A much larger clone lies one base from this, so it may be a read error. The chain uses TRBV6-5 and TRBJ1-1; a weak D match, TRBD1 (6 bases). The V gene's germline CDR1 is MNHEY and CDR2 SVGAGI. Trimming shortened V by 2 bases and J by 4 bases, and 14 bases separated the two germline ends. The CDR3 is made up of 15 amino acids. This CDR3 reads CASSYTGRGSTEAFF. As DNA, the CDR3 is TGTGCCAGCAGTTACACAGGGAGGGGAAGCACTGAAGCTTTCTTT.

The rearrangement uses TRBV28 and TRBJ2-1, with TRBD1 as a possible D gene (6 bases). CDR1 is MDHEN, CDR2 SYDVKM, per germline. This CDR3 has 15 residues. The V end was cut by 2 bases, the J end by 8 bases, with 16 bases between. The CDR3, as DNA: TGTGCCAGCAGTTTAGCGTCGTCAGGGGCGGATGAGCAGTTCTTC. Residues: CASSLASSGADEQFF.

The chain combines TRBV28 with TRBJ2-1; TRBD2 matches 9 bases. Trimming at V came to 6 bases and at J to 8 bases, leaving 8 bases not matched to a gene. There are 14 residues in the CDR3. Germline lookup yields CDR1 MDHEN and CDR2 SYDVKM. The DNA of the CDR3 is TGTGCCAGCAGCAGTAGCGGGAGATCGGATGAGCAGTTCTTC. Protein sequence: CASSSSGRSDEQFF.

About this clonotype: Sequence at one end of the junction differs from germline and may be a read error. This rearrangement joins TRBV4-1 to TRBJ2-5; D perhaps matches TRBD2 (7 bases). Germline V gene lookup returns CDR1 MGHRA and CDR2 YSYEKL. The length of the CDR3 is 15 residues. In nucleotides, the CDR3 is TGCGACAGCTGCCAAGAAGAGAGGGGGGGCGAGACTCAGTACTTC. Translated: CDSCQEERGGETQYF.

This clonotype has only a few counts. The V and J genes are TRBV28 and TRBJ2-7; D remains unclear. Trimming stripped 6 bases from V and 2 bases from J, with 11 bases between. CDR1 and CDR2 from the germline V gene are MDHEN and SYDVKM. The CDR3 has 13 amino acids. CDR3 in DNA: TGTGCCAGCAGCATCGGTCCTACCTACGAGCAGTACTTC. Translation: CASSIGPTYEQYF. Based on the CDR3 plus reference TRBV28 and TRBJ2-7, the full variable domain is DVKVTQSSRYLVKRTGEKVFLECVQDMDHENMFWYRQDPGLGLRLIYFSYDVKMKEKGDIPEGYSVSREKKERFSLILESASTNQTSMYLCASSIGPTYEQYFGPGTRLTVT.

V and J are TRBV14 and TRBJ2-2; D might be TRBD1 or TRBD2, each matching 5 bases. The CDR3 is 17 amino acids. The germline V and J ends were trimmed by 2 bases and 2 bases, with 15 bases remaining between them. CDR1 and CDR2 from the germline V gene are SGHDN and FVKESK. CDR3 bases: TGTGCCAGCAGCCAAAGATCCGGGACGGACAACACCGGGGAGCTGTTTTTT. Translation: CASSQRSGTDNTGELFF.